This record looks at one TCR beta chain sequence and its context. The read finishes 3 residues shy of the CDR3 end, and the germline J gene is used to complete it. All donors had a single incident cervical HPV16 infection, not prevalent. This sample is drawn from a study of T cells in women clearing cervical HPV infection. In the study overall: Case blood drawn at lesion detection; control blood after infection cleared.

CDR1 is GTSNPN and CDR2 is SVGIG in the germline V gene (reference sequence). This CDR3 spans 11 amino acids. Method: immunoSEQ multiplex PCR; TCRdb's copy keeps in-frame clones and lacks some. The sample includes roughly 30,000 clones. The material sequenced was blood buffy coat. The source is a woman aged 18-70 years with a cervical HPV16 infection that either progressed to CIN3+ or cleared (not recorded which). This sequence joins TRBV30 and TRBJ2-3, with 8 bases fitting TRBD2. The CDR3 is CAWAGGETQYF. The sequenced CDR3 bases are TGTGCCTGGGCGGGGGGAGAGACG.